This T cell receptor (beta chain) was documented in a study of technical replicates of blood from a handful of donors. The table came from immunoSEQ multiplex PCR; TCRdb's copy has only in-frame clones and leaves some out. The sample carries 99,000 or so clones, roughly 96% recorded once. The J segment lost 4 bases and the V segment lost 0 bases, leaving 8 bases of the junction unmatched. The CDR3 extends over 17 amino acids. CDR1 and CDR2 (germline): LGHNA, YNFKEQ. The sequenced sample was T cells isolated from PBMCs. V is TRBV4-2 and J is TRBJ2-3, with 9 bases that match TRBD2. This receptor was obtained from a human donor in good health. The CDR3 nucleotides read TGTGCCAGCAGCCAAGATCGAGGCGGGAGGGGGGCAGATACGCAGTATTTT. Its translation is CASSQDRGGRGADTQYF.